These 29 T cell receptor beta chains came from one sample sequenced in a study of PD-1 blockade in classical Hodgkin lymphoma. Repertoires were generated with immunoSEQ multiplex PCR, while TCRdb's copy carries only in-frame clones and drops some. The sample has 4,200 or so clones, around 77% seen once; the top ten hold roughly 38%. Brentuximab vedotin exposure varied among the patients, all of whom had relapsed after autologous stem cell transplantation. Sequences were derived from peripheral blood mononuclear cells (PBMCs), sampled at baseline. These receptors all stem from a human donor with classical Hodgkin lymphoma.

This clone occurred a few times. The chain has TRBV7-6 and TRBJ2-3; D uncertain. Trimming removed 0 bases at V and 2 bases at J, with 6 bases between. The CDR3 covers 14 residues. Germline CDR1 reads SGHVS; CDR2 reads FNYEAQ. In DNA, the CDR3 is TGTGCCAGCAGCTTAGCGGGTGACACAGATACGCAGTATTTT. Translation gives CASSLAGDTDTQYF.

The chain has TRBV28 and TRBJ2-6; D is ambiguous. This CDR3 is 14 amino acids long. Looked up from germline, CDR1 is MDHEN and CDR2 is SYDVKM. V lost 6 bases and J lost 0, with 6 bases in between. CDR3 amino acids: CASREISGANVLTF. Written as DNA, the CDR3 is TGTGCCAGCAGGGAGATCTCTGGGGCCAACGTCCTGACTTTC.

The CDR3 loop is CASSTDRGWNTEAFF. CDR3 bases: TGTGCCAGCAGCACCGATAGGGGGTGGAACACTGAAGCTTTCTTT. The chain is built from TRBV5-4 and TRBJ1-1; TRBD1 is a possible D gene (6 bases). This CDR3 is built from 15 residues. From germline, CDR1 is SGHNT and CDR2 YYREEE (reference sequence). Trimming shortened V by 4 bases and J by 1 base, and 14 bases separated the two germline ends.

The V call is TRBV6-4, the J call TRBJ2-2; D gene uncertain. This CDR3 spans 13 amino acids. The germline CDR1 and CDR2 sequences are MRHNA and SNTAGT. The V and J ends lost 4 bases and 3 bases respectively, with 6 bases between them. The CDR3 DNA follows: TGTGCCAGCAGTGTTGTCCACACCGGGGAGCTGTTTTTT. Translation gives CASSVVHTGELFF.

This clone rates as medium-sized (0.01 to 0.1%). The gene calls are TRBV5-1 and TRBJ2-1; D unclear. The CDR3 runs to 15 residues. The germline V gene encodes CDR1 SGHRS and CDR2 YFSETQ. Trimming cost V 4 bases and J 4 bases, with 15 bases left between them. The CDR3 DNA sequence: TGCGCCAGCAGCCAAACAAATCCGATTTACAATGAGCAGTTCTTC. Protein product: CASSQTNPIYNEQFF.

This clone has only one observation. The chain couples TRBV11-3 to TRBJ2-1; 8 bases are shared with TRBD1. The V gene's germline CDR1 is SGHNT and CDR2 YENEEA. The CDR3 is 12 amino acids. J lost 10 bases, V lost 5 bases, and 4 bases had no gene match. The CDR3 bases are TGTGCCAGCAGCCCGTGGACAGGGGAGCAGTTCTTC. Its translation is CASSPWTGEQFF. The variable domain in full, completed from reference TRBV11-3 and TRBJ2-1, reads EAGVVQSPRYKIIEKKQPVAFWCNPISGHNTLYWYLQNLGQGPELLIRYENEEAVDDSQLPKDRFSAERLKGVDSTLKIQPAELGDSAVYLCASSPWTGEQFFGPGTRLTVL.

The chain is built from TRBV5-5 and TRBJ1-1, with D perhaps TRBD1 (6 bases). CDR3 length: 13 residues. The germline V gene encodes CDR1 SGHKS and CDR2 YYEKEE (reference sequence). V was clipped by 2 bases and J by 5 bases, with 10 bases between them. The CDR3 coding sequence is TGTGCCAGCAGCTTACAGGGATGGACTGAAGCTTTCTTT. As protein: CASSLQGWTEAFF.

Here the CDR3 reads CASSYLAERGEQFF. The CDR3, as DNA: TGTGCCAGCAGCTACCTAGCGGAACGGGGTGAGCAGTTCTTC. This sequence joins TRBV5-4 and TRBJ2-1; TRBD2 matches at 7 bases. Germline CDR1 and CDR2: SGHNT and YYREEE (reference sequence). V trimming: 3 bases; J trimming: 9 bases; junction bases outside the gene matches: 9. The CDR3 is 14 amino acids.

CDR3 sequence (DNA): TGTGCCAGCAGTTACTCGAGTCAGGGCCCCTACGAGCAGTACTTC. Amino acids: CASSYSSQGPYEQYF. The J gene is TRBJ2-7, the V gene TRBV6-6, with a weak D call TRBD1 (5 bases). The CDR3 runs to 15 residues. Germline V lookup: CDR1 MNHNY, CDR2 SVGAGI (reference sequence). Trimming stripped 0 bases from V and 2 bases from J, with 11 bases between.

The V gene is TRBV11-2, the J gene TRBJ2-1, with 7 positions matching TRBD1. J was trimmed by 5 bases and V by 1 base; bases with no gene match: 5. Germline CDR1 SGHAT, CDR2 FQNNGV. The CDR3 length is 15 residues. CDR3: CASSLGSGGNNEQFF. In nucleotides, the CDR3 is TGTGCCAGCAGCTTAGGGTCAGGGGGTAACAATGAGCAGTTCTTC.

This chain joins TRBV7-3 and TRBJ2-7; TRBD2 matches 8 bases. CDR3 size: 15 residues. Germline V gene sequence: CDR1 SGHTA, CDR2 FQGTGA. J lost 2 bases, V lost 5 bases, and 8 bases had no gene match. CDR3 sequence (DNA): TGTGCCAGCAGCCTATTAGCGGGAACCGCCTACGAGCAGTACTTC. This encodes CASSLLAGTAYEQYF.

The chain uses TRBV5-1 and TRBJ2-7; 8 bases fit TRBD2. This CDR3 is 14 amino acids long. From germline, CDR1 is SGHRS and CDR2 YFSETQ. J was trimmed by 0 bases and V by 4 bases; bases with no gene match: 3. DNA of the CDR3: TGCGCCAGCAGCACGGGACTAGACTCCTACGAGCAGTACTTC. Its protein is CASSTGLDSYEQYF. Supplemented by reference TRBV5-1 and TRBJ2-7, the full variable domain reads KAGVTQTPRYLIKTRGQQVTLSCSPISGHRSVSWYQQTPGQGLQFLFEYFSETQRNKGNFPGRFSGRQFSNSRSEMNVSTLELGDSALYLCASSTGLDSYEQYFGPGTRLTVT.

This clone was found a few times. CDR3 residues: CASMKDTQYF. The CDR3, as DNA: TGTGCCAGCATGAAGGATACGCAGTATTTT. The rearrangement joins TRBV21-1 to TRBJ2-3. TRBV21-1 is assigned pseudogene status. The CDR3 is made up of 10 amino acids.

The chain combines TRBV27 with TRBJ2-1; 10 bases are shared with TRBD1. Germline V gene data show CDR1 as MNHEY and CDR2 as SMNVEV (reference sequence). V shed 6 bases, J shed 2 bases, and the junction held 13 bases outside the gene matches. The CDR3 has 18 amino acids. In DNA, the CDR3 is TGTGCCAGCAGCCAACAAATCTGGACAGGGGGAGCCTACAATGAGCAGTTCTTC. Protein: CASSQQIWTGGAYNEQFF.

V and J are TRBV7-2 and TRBJ2-1; 7 bases agree with TRBD2. J lost 7 bases, V lost 5 bases, and 11 bases had no gene match. Per germline, CDR1 SGHTA and CDR2 FQGNSA. The CDR3 has 15 amino acids. The CDR3 nucleotides read TGTGCCAGCAGCCTCCGGAGGGAGGGCGATAATGAGCAGTTCTTC. This codes for CASSLRREGDNEQFF.

The rearrangement uses TRBV18 and TRBJ1-1; 7 bases are shared with TRBD1. Germline loops: CDR1 KGHSH, CDR2 LQKENI. The trim removed 4 bases at V and 1 base at J, leaving 3 bases unmatched. The CDR3 spans 14 residues. The DNA for the CDR3 is TGTGCCAGCTCACTACAGGGGAGGAACACTGAAGCTTTCTTT. This encodes CASSLQGRNTEAFF.

V is TRBV2 and J is TRBJ2-1; 7 nucleotides align to TRBD2. Trimming cost V 1 base and J 9 bases; bases outside gene matches: 3. There are 13 residues in the CDR3. Germline V gene data show CDR1 as SNHLY and CDR2 as FYNNEI. As DNA, the CDR3 is TGTGCCAGCAGTGAAGATACTAGCGTTGAGCAGTTCTTC. This encodes CASSEDTSVEQFF.

V gene TRBV7-9 combines with J gene TRBJ2-7; D is perhaps TRBD1 or TRBD2 (6 bases each). Germline-derived CDR1 and CDR2 are SEHNR and FQNEAQ (reference sequence). CDR3 length equals 15 residues. V lost 5 bases to trimming and J lost 2 bases, with 16 bases between them. CDR3 bases: TGTGCCAGCAGCCCCCTAGGGGGGTCGGCCTACGAGCAGTACTTC. Translation: CASSPLGGSAYEQYF.

This chain uses TRBV7-9 with TRBJ2-5; 8 nucleotides line up with TRBD1. CDR3 size: 14 residues. Germline CDR1 is SEHNR and CDR2 is FQNEAQ (reference sequence). V shed 0 bases, J shed 11 bases, and the junction held 8 bases outside the gene matches. The CDR3 spells CASSLAQGAKEQYF. CDR3 DNA sequence: TGTGCCAGCAGCTTAGCGCAGGGGGCGAAGGAGCAGTACTTC.

This clone has a single count. The gene calls are TRBV14 and TRBJ2-2; 8 bases align to TRBD2. V was clipped by 0 bases and J by 4 bases; unmatched bases: 4. Per germline, CDR1 SGHDN and CDR2 FVKESK. This CDR3 contains 16 residues. The CDR3 bases are TGTGCCAGCAGCCAAGAAGCGGGAGTCGTCACCGGGGAGCTGTTTTTT. It codes for CASSQEAGVVTGELFF.

The chain couples TRBV19 to TRBJ1-2; possibly TRBD1 for D (6 bases). Germline V lookup: CDR1 LNHDA, CDR2 SQIVND (reference sequence). The V end lost 4 bases, the J end lost 5 bases, and 11 bases lay between the germline ends. This CDR3 region has 13 residues. The CDR3, as DNA: TGTGCCAGTAGTACGGACAGATGGTATGGCTACACCTTC. It specifies CASSTDRWYGYTF.

The chain has TRBV19 and TRBJ2-7, with 9 bases matching TRBD2. Germline lookup yields CDR1 LNHDA and CDR2 SQIVND (reference sequence). CDR3 length equals 14 residues. Trimming took 5 bases from V and 3 from J; bases not matched to a gene: 5. CDR3 nucleotides: TGTGCCAGTAGTGTTACTAGCGGGTTCTACGAGCAGTACTTC. Its protein is CASSVTSGFYEQYF.

This clone was seen a handful of times. V gene TRBV18 combines with J gene TRBJ1-1; maybe TRBD1 (6 bases). V lost 3 bases and J lost 12, with 17 bases in between. Germline-derived CDR1 and CDR2 are KGHSH and LQKENI. This CDR3 contains 13 residues. In DNA, the CDR3 is TGTGCCAGCTCACCCTTACCGGGACAATCGCCTTTCTTT. It codes for CASSPLPGQSPFF.

This chain joins TRBV10-3 and TRBJ1-4; TRBD1 might be the D (6 bases). Per germline, CDR1 ENHRY and CDR2 SYGVKD. This CDR3 comprises 14 residues. Trimming left V 4 bases short and J 6 bases short, with 12 bases between. CDR3 residues: CAISGGPGDEKLFF. CDR3 coding DNA: TGTGCCATCAGTGGGGGCCCAGGGGATGAAAAACTGTTTTTT.

There are a few counts of this clone. The chain links TRBV28 to TRBJ2-5, with a weak D call TRBD1 (5 bases). The V gene's germline CDR1 is MDHEN and CDR2 SYDVKM. CDR3 length: 14 residues. Trimming cost V 0 bases and J 4 bases, with 9 bases left between them. The CDR3 loop reads CASSLWGLGETQYF. CDR3 DNA: TGTGCCAGCAGTTTATGGGGGCTGGGAGAGACCCAGTACTTC. The full variable domain, with the rest looked up from reference TRBV28 and TRBJ2-5, is DVKVTQSSRYLVKRTGEKVFLECVQDMDHENMFWYRQDPGLGLRLIYFSYDVKMKEKGDIPEGYSVSREKKERFSLILESASTNQTSMYLCASSLWGLGETQYFGPGTRLLVL.

The chain carries TRBV2 and TRBJ1-5, with 9 nucleotides matching TRBD1. Germline loops: CDR1 SNHLY, CDR2 FYNNEI. CDR3 length: 17 residues. J gave up 7 bases and V 2 bases, and 12 bases lay outside the gene matches. CDR3 sequence reads: CASSEPTGGSAGQPQHF. Here the CDR3 DNA reads TGTGCCAGCAGTGAACCGACAGGGGGATCGGCAGGCCAGCCCCAGCATTTT.

A single count supports this clone. The V and J genes are TRBV5-1 and TRBJ1-2, with D hard to call. The germline gives CDR1 SGHRS, CDR2 YFSETQ. Trimming took 7 bases from V and 1 from J, leaving 14 bases between them. This CDR3 comprises 14 residues. The CDR3 sequence is CASPWGEDNYGYTF. The CDR3 DNA follows: TGCGCCAGCCCCTGGGGAGAGGATAACTATGGCTACACCTTC.

V is TRBV5-5 and J is TRBJ1-4, with D maybe TRBD1 (6 bases). Germline V CDR1 and CDR2: SGHKS, YYEKEE (reference sequence). The CDR3 sequence is 15 residues long. V lost 0 bases and J lost 7, with 13 bases in between. The DNA of the CDR3 is TGTGCCAGCAGCTTGGGGGCCAGGGGAGGTGAAAAACTGTTTTTT. It encodes CASSLGARGGEKLFF.

The V call is TRBV28, the J call TRBJ1-1; the match to TRBD1 covers 10 bases. Unmatched junction bases numbered 10, after V lost 3 bases and J lost 3 bases. The CDR3 has 17 residues. Germline V gives CDR1 MDHEN, CDR2 SYDVKM. CDR3 DNA sequence: TGTGCCAGCAGTTTCCCGACGACAGGGGGCGCAGACACTGAAGCTTTCTTT. Translating it yields CASSFPTTGGADTEAFF.